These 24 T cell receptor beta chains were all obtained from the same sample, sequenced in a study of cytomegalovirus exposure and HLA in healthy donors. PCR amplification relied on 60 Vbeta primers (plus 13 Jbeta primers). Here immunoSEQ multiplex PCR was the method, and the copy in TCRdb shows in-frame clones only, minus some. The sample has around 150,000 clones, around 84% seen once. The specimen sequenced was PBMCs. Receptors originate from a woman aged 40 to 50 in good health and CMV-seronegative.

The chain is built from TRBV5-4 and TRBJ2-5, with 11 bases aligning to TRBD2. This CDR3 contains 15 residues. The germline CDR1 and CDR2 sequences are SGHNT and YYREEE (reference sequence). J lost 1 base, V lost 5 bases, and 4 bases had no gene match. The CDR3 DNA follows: TGTGCCAGCAGTAGCGGGACTAGCGGCCAAGAGACCCAGTACTTC. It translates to CASSSGTSGQETQYF.

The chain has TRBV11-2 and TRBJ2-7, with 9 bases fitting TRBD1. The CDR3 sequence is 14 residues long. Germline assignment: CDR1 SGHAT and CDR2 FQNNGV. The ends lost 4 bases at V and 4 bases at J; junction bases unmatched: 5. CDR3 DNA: TGTGCCAGCAGCTCGTACAGGGGGCGGTACGAGCAGTACTTC. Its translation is CASSSYRGRYEQYF.

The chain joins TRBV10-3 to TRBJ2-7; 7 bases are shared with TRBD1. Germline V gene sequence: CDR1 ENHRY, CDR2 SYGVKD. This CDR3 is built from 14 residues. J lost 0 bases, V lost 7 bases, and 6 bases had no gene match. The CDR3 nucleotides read TGTGCCATCAAGGGAGAGGGGGCCTCCTACGAGCAGTACTTC. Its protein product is CAIKGEGASYEQYF.

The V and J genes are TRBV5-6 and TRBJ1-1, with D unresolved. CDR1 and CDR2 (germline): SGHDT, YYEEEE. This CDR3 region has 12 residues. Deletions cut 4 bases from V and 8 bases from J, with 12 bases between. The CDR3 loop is CASSPGLHEAFF. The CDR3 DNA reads TGTGCCAGCAGCCCAGGACTCCACGAAGCTTTCTTT.

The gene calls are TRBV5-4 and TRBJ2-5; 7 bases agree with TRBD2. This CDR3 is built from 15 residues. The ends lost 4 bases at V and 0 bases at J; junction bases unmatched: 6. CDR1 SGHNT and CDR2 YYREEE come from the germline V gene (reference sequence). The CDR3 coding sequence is TGTGCCAGCAGCGCGGGACGGGGGGACCAAGAGACCCAGTACTTC. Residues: CASSAGRGDQETQYF.

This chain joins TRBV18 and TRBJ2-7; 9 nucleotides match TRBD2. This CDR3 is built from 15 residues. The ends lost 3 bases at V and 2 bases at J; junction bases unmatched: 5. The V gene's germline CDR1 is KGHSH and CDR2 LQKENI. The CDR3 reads CASSPRAGGAYEQYF. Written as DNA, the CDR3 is TGTGCCAGCTCACCGAGAGCGGGGGGTGCCTACGAGCAGTACTTC.

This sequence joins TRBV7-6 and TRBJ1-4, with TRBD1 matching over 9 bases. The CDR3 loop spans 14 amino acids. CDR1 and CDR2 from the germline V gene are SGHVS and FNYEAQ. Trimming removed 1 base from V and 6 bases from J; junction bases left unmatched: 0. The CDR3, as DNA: TGTGCCAGCAGCTTAGGGACAGGGGATGAAAAACTGTTTTTT. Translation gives CASSLGTGDEKLFF. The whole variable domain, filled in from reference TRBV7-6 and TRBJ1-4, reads GAGVSQSPRYKVTKRGQDVALRCDPISGHVSLYWYRQALGQGPEFLTYFNYEAQQDKSGLPNDRFSAERPEGSISTLTIQRTEQRDSAMYRCASSLGTGDEKLFFGSGTQLSVL.

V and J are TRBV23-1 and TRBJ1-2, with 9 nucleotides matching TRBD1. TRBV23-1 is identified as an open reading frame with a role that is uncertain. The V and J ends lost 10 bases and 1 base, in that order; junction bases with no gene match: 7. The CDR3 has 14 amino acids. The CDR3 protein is CATLQGANNYGYTF. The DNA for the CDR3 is TGCGCCACCCTACAGGGGGCGAATAACTATGGCTACACCTTC.

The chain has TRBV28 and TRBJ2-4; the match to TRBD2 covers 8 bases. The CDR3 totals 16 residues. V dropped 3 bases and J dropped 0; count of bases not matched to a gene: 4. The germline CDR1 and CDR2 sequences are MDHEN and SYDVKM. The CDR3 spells CASSFGGARAKNIQYF. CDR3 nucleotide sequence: TGTGCCAGCAGTTTCGGGGGGGCTCGAGCCAAAAACATTCAGTACTTC.

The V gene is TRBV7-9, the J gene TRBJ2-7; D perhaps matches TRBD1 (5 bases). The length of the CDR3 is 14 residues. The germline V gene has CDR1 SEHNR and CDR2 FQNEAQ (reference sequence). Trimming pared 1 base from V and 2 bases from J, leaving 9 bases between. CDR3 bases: TGTGCCAGCAGCTTAGGGGGCCGTCCCTACGAGCAGTACTTC. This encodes CASSLGGRPYEQYF.

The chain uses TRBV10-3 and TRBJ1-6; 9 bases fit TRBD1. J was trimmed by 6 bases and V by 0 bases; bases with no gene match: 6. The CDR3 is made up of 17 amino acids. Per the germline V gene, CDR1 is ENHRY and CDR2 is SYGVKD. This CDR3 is CAISESNRGRINSPLHF. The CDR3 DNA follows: TGTGCCATCAGTGAGTCTAACAGGGGGCGCATTAATTCACCCCTCCACTTT.

As DNA, the CDR3 is TGTGCCAGCAGTTCCAGTGCGGGGGCGGGAAACACCATATATTTT. Protein: CASSSSAGAGNTIYF. The rearrangement uses TRBV6-5 and TRBJ1-3; D is possibly TRBD1 (6 bases). V was trimmed by 4 bases and J by 4 bases, leaving 14 bases between them. There are 15 residues in the CDR3. CDR1 is MNHEY, CDR2 SVGAGI, per germline.

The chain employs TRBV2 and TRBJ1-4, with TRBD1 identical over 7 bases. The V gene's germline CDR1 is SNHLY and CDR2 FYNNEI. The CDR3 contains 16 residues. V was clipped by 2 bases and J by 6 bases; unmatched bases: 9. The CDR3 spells CASSEITGDLDEKLFF. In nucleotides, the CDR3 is TGTGCCAGCAGTGAAATAACAGGGGATTTGGATGAAAAACTGTTTTTT.

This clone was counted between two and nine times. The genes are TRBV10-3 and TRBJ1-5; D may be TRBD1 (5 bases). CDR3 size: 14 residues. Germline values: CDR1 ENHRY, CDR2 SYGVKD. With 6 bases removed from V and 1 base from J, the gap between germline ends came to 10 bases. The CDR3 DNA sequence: TGTGCCATCAGCGCGACAGAAAGCAATCAGCCCCAGCATTTT. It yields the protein CAISATESNQPQHF.

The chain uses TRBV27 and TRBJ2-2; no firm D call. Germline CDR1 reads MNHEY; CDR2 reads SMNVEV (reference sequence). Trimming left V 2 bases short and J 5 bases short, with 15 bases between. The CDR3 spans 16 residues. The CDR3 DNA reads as TGTGCCAGCAGTTTAGGTCGGGTTCGAGTAACCGGGGAGCTGTTTTTT. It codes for CASSLGRVRVTGELFF.

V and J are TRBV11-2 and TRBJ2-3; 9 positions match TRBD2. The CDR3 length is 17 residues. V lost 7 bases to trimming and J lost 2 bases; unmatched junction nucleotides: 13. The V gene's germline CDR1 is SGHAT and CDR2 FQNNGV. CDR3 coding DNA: TGTGCCAGCACCCATCACATGCTAGCGGGGTACACAGATACGCAGTATTTT. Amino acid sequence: CASTHHMLAGYTDTQYF.

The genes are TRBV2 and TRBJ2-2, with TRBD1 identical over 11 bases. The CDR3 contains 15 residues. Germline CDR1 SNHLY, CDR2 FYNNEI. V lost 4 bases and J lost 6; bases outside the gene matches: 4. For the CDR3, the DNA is TGTGCCAGCAGTGCCGGACAGGGGGCCTCCGGGGAGCTGTTTTTT. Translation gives CASSAGQGASGELFF.

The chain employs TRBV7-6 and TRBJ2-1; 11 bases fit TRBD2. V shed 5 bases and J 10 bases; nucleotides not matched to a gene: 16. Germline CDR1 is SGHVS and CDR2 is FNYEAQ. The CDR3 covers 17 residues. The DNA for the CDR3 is TGTGCCAGCAGCGACAAAAAACGTGGTAGCGGGGGGGTCGAGCAGTTCTTC. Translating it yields CASSDKKRGSGGVEQFF.

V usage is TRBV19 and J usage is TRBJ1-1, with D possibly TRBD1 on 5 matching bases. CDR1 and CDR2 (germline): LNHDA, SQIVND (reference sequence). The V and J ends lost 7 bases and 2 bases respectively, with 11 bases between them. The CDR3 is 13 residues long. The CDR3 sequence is CASNRGGNTEAFF. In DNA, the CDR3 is TGTGCCAGTAATAGGGGTGGAAACACTGAAGCTTTCTTT.

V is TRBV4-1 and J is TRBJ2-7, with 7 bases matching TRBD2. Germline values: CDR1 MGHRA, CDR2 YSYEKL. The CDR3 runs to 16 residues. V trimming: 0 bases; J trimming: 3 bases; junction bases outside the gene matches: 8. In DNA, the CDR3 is TGCGCCAGCAGCCAAGACACTAGCGTAAGGGGCTACGAGCAGTACTTC. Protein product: CASSQDTSVRGYEQYF.

The CDR3 DNA follows: TGTGCCAGCAGCTTTCCGGGACAGGGTTCCATGAACACTGAAGCTTTCTTT. Its protein is CASSFPGQGSMNTEAFF. The J gene is TRBJ1-1, the V gene TRBV5-4; TRBD1 aligns across 9 bases. The CDR3 is made up of 17 amino acids. Germline V gene lookup returns CDR1 SGHNT and CDR2 YYREEE (reference sequence). V lost 2 bases, J lost 0 bases, and 8 bases stayed unmatched.

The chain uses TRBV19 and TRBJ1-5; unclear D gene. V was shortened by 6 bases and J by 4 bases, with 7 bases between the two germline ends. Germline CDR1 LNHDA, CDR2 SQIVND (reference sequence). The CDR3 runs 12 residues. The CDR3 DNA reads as TGTGCCAGTAGCCAACTTAATCAGCCCCAGCATTTT. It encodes CASSQLNQPQHF.

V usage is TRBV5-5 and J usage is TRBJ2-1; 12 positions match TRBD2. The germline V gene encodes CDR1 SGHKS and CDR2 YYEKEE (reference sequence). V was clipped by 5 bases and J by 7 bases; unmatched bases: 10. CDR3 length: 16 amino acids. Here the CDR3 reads CASSYPGLAGRNEQFF. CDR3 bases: TGTGCCAGCAGTTACCCAGGACTAGCGGGGAGGAATGAGCAGTTCTTC.

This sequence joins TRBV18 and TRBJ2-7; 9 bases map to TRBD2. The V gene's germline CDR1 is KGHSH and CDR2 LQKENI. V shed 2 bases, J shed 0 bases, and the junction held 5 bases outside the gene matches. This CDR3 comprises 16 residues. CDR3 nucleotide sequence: TGTGCCAGCTCACCATTAGCGGGGGTTAGCTCCTACGAGCAGTACTTC. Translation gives CASSPLAGVSSYEQYF.